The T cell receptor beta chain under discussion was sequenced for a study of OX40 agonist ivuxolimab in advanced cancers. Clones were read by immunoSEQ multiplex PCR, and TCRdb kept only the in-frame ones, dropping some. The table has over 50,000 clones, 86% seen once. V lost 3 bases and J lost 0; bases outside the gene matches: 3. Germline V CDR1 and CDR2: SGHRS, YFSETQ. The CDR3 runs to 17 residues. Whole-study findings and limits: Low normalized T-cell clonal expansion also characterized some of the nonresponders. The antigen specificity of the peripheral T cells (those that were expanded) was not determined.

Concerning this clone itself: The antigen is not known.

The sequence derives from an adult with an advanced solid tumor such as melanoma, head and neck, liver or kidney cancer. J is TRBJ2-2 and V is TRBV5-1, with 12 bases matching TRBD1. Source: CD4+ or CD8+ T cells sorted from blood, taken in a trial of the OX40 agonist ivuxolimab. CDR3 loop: CASSSGTGGANTGELFF. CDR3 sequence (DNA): TGCGCCAGCAGCTCCGGGACAGGGGGCGCGAACACCGGGGAGCTGTTTTTT.